One T cell receptor (beta chain) is described in this entry. The data were produced by immunoSEQ multiplex PCR, yet TCRdb's version contains in-frame clones alone and is incomplete. Found here are about 56,000 clones, about 90% of them singletons; the top ten hold 0.45% to 0.5%. The sample belongs to a study of T cell changes during pregnancy in multiple sclerosis. The V end lost 0 bases, the J end lost 3 bases, and 11 bases lay between the germline ends. Germline CDR1 MGHRA, CDR2 YSYEKL. The CDR3 is 15 residues long. The receptor was derived from a female donor with multiple sclerosis, enrolled in a pregnancy study. V and J are TRBV4-1 and TRBJ2-5; D not certain. This material consisted of CD4+ T cells from peripheral blood mononuclear cells, taken in the third trimester of pregnancy. CDR3 in DNA: TGCGCCAGCAGCCAAGAAAACAGCCCCGAAGAGACCCAGTACTTC. Translating gives CASSQENSPEETQYF.